These 30 T cell receptor beta chains came from one sample sequenced in a study of T cells after yellow fever vaccination. TCRdb fed the 5' RACE reads into MiXCR, producing one record per CDR3 protein. Of 150,000 to 200,000 distinct CDR3 sequences listed, around 9.7% were seen once; the top ten hold about a third. The material sequenced was CD8+ T cells sorted from PBMCs, taken 45 days after the yellow fever booster vaccination. The origin of the receptors is a man younger than 35 who received the YFV17D yellow fever vaccine.

The J gene is TRBJ2-1, the V gene TRBV7-3; 8 positions match TRBD2. V trimming: 5 bases; J trimming: 6 bases; junction bases outside the gene matches: 9. The CDR3 covers 15 residues. The germline V gene encodes CDR1 SGHTA and CDR2 FQGTGA. CDR3 protein: CASSPPPGTSNEQFF. DNA for the CDR3: TGTGCCAGCAGCCCACCCCCCGGGACTAGCAATGAGCAGTTCTTC.

The chain couples TRBV6-5 to TRBJ1-1, with TRBD1 as a possible D gene (5 bases). There are 13 residues in the CDR3. Germline V gene data show CDR1 as MNHEY and CDR2 as SVGAGI. The V end lost 6 bases, the J end lost 2 bases, and 10 bases lay between the germline ends. DNA of the CDR3: TGTGCCAGCAGCTCCGGGGCCAACACTGAAGCTTTCTTT. Protein: CASSSGANTEAFF.

This CDR3 reads CASSPNSGVSDTQYF. DNA of the CDR3: TGTGCCAGCAGCCCCAATAGCGGGGTTTCAGATACGCAGTATTTT. The rearrangement links TRBV11-3 to TRBJ2-3; 8 bases match TRBD2. There are 15 residues in the CDR3. V shed 5 bases and J 4 bases; nucleotides not matched to a gene: 8. CDR1 is SGHNT and CDR2 is YENEEA in the germline V gene. The whole variable domain, remainder taken from reference TRBV11-3 and TRBJ2-3, is EAGVVQSPRYKIIEKKQPVAFWCNPISGHNTLYWYLQNLGQGPELLIRYENEEAVDDSQLPKDRFSAERLKGVDSTLKIQPAELGDSAVYLCASSPNSGVSDTQYFGPGTRLTVL.

In its sample, this clonotype was seen a few times. The rearrangement uses TRBV20-1 and TRBJ1-1, with unresolved D. V was pared by 3 bases and J by 1 base, with 12 bases between. The CDR3 has 14 residues. The germline CDR1 and CDR2 sequences are DFQATT and SNEGSKA (reference sequence). The CDR3 nucleotides are TGCAGTGCTAGCCCTTGGACGGGGAACACTGAAGCTTTCTTT. Translating gives CSASPWTGNTEAFF.

The chain links TRBV7-2 to TRBJ1-1; 9 positions match TRBD1. V gave up 8 bases and J gave up 0 bases; unmatched junction bases: 1. This CDR3 is 13 amino acids long. The V gene's germline CDR1 is SGHTA and CDR2 FQGNSA. CDR3 nucleotide sequence: TGTGCCAGCGGACAGGGGATGAACACTGAAGCTTTCTTT. This gives the protein CASGQGMNTEAFF.

This clonotype was seen repeatedly, ten times or more. The gene calls are TRBV2 and TRBJ2-1, with D possibly matching TRBD1 (6 bases). This CDR3 has 14 residues. Trimming removed 3 bases from V and 7 bases from J, with 13 bases in between. Germline assignment: CDR1 SNHLY and CDR2 FYNNEI. The CDR3 DNA reads TGTGCCAGCAGTGACAGGGGTCAGGTAAATGAGCAGTTCTTC. Translated: CASSDRGQVNEQFF.

This clonotype came up a few times. This rearrangement joins TRBV6-5 to TRBJ1-5; TRBD1 is a possible D gene (6 bases). Looked up from germline, CDR1 is MNHEY and CDR2 is SVGAGI. The ends were cut back, 1 base at V and 7 bases at J, with 11 bases in the middle. CDR3 size: 14 residues. For the CDR3, the DNA is TGTGCCAGCAGTTACTTAGGCGGGGGCCAGCCCCAGCATTTT. Translated, it gives CASSYLGGGQPQHF.

Many counts were recorded for this clonotype. This chain joins TRBV7-9 and TRBJ2-2, with no clear D. CDR1 is SEHNR and CDR2 is FQNEAQ in the germline V gene (reference sequence). Trimming cost V 3 bases and J 5 bases, with 10 bases left between them. This CDR3 is built from 14 residues. This chain's CDR3 is CASSFAGLTGELFF. The CDR3 coding sequence is TGTGCCAGCAGCTTTGCCGGGTTGACCGGGGAGCTGTTTTTT.

At least ten counts were recorded for this clonotype. The chain carries TRBV19 and TRBJ2-7; 8 bases are shared with TRBD1. The length of the CDR3 is 11 residues. V trimming: 10 bases; J trimming: 4 bases; junction bases outside the gene matches: 3. The germline V gene has CDR1 LNHDA and CDR2 SQIVND (reference sequence). The CDR3 protein is CATRTGYEQYF. The CDR3 DNA sequence: TGTGCCACTCGGACAGGGTACGAGCAGTACTTC.

The chain recombines TRBV4-3 with TRBJ2-1, with 10 positions matching TRBD1. The germline gives CDR1 LGHNA, CDR2 YSLEER. With V trimmed by 3 bases and J by 8 bases, 7 bases remained unmatched. The CDR3 sequence is 15 residues long. CDR3 in DNA: TGCGCCAGCAGCCAGTGGGGACAGGGGATCGATGAGCAGTTCTTC. Translating gives CASSQWGQGIDEQFF.

This chain joins TRBV4-1 and TRBJ1-2; D is unresolved. The germline gives CDR1 MGHRA, CDR2 YSYEKL. This CDR3 contains 15 residues. V dropped 2 bases and J dropped 2 bases, with 12 bases sitting between them. The CDR3 region is CASSQPYSFNYGYTF. The CDR3 DNA is TGCGCCAGCAGCCAACCCTATAGCTTCAACTATGGCTACACCTTC.

The chain combines TRBV7-6 with TRBJ2-5; 7 bases line up with TRBD2. Germline V lookup: CDR1 SGHVS, CDR2 FNYEAQ. Trimming removed 0 bases from V and 3 bases from J; junction bases left unmatched: 4. This CDR3 is built from 15 residues. The CDR3 DNA sequence: TGTGCCAGCAGCTTAGCGCTCCTAGCGGAAGAGACCCAGTACTTC. It codes for CASSLALLAEETQYF.

This chain connects TRBV6-2 or TRBV6-3 to TRBJ2-7, with 12 bases matching TRBD2. Trimming took 2 bases from V and 0 from J; bases not matched to a gene: 2. The CDR3 length is 16 residues. Per germline, CDR1 MNHEY and CDR2 SVGEGT. The CDR3 sequence: CASSYGTSGRSYEQYV. In DNA, the CDR3 is TGTGCCAGCAGTTACGGGACTAGCGGGCGCTCCTACGAGCAGTACGTC.

In this sample, this clonotype turned up a few times. The V gene is TRBV9, the J gene TRBJ2-1, with a weak D call TRBD2 (6 bases). The CDR3 contains 14 residues. In germline, CDR1 is SGDLS, CDR2 YYNGEE. Trimming left V 6 bases short and J 10 bases short, with 20 bases between. The CDR3 coding sequence is TGTGCCAGCACCCTGACTAGAACTGGCGGGGAGCAGTTCTTC. Protein product: CASTLTRTGGEQFF.

The chain links TRBV7-8 to TRBJ2-3, with D unclear. This CDR3 region has 15 residues. With 2 bases removed from V and 2 bases from J, the gap between germline ends came to 11 bases. Germline values: CDR1 SGHVS, CDR2 FQNEAQ. The CDR3 DNA reads TGTGCCAGCAGCTTACAGAGACGCCACACAGATACGCAGTATTTT. Encoded protein: CASSLQRRHTDTQYF. Based on the CDR3 plus reference TRBV7-8 and TRBJ2-3, the full variable domain is GAGVSQSPRYKVAKRGQDVALRCDPISGHVSLFWYQQALGQGPEFLTYFQNEAQLDKSGLPSDRFFAERPEGSVSTLKIQRTQQEDSAVYLCASSLQRRHTDTQYFGPGTRLTVL.

The chain combines TRBV5-8 with TRBJ1-1; D remains unclear. Germline CDR1 is SGHTS and CDR2 is YDEGEE. Trimming left V 4 bases short and J 1 base short, with 14 bases between. This CDR3 spans 15 amino acids. For the CDR3, the DNA is TGTGCCAGCAGCCCCACTAATCGGGAGAACACTGAAGCTTTCTTT. This sequence encodes CASSPTNRENTEAFF.

This clonotype was seen at least ten times. The chain uses TRBV10-3 and TRBJ2-2; weak D call: TRBD1 (7 bases). CDR3 length: 14 residues. The germline gives CDR1 ENHRY, CDR2 SYGVKD. Deletions cut 8 bases from V and 4 bases from J, with 14 bases between. CDR3: CAIAGGQSTGELFF. The CDR3 DNA follows: TGTGCCATCGCCGGGGGACAGAGCACCGGGGAGCTGTTTTTT.

This clonotype turned up a few times. The chain recombines TRBV7-9 with TRBJ2-7; perhaps TRBD2 as D (6 bases). The CDR3 loop spans 14 amino acids. Germline assignment: CDR1 SEHNR and CDR2 FQNEAQ (reference sequence). The germline V and J ends were trimmed by 0 bases and 7 bases, with 13 bases remaining between them. The CDR3 DNA reads as TGTGCCAGCAGCTTAGCTTCCGGGGGTGGGGAGCAGTACTTC. Protein sequence: CASSLASGGGEQYF. Combining the CDR3 with reference TRBV7-9 and TRBJ2-7 gives the whole variable domain DTGVSQNPRHKITKRGQNVTFRCDPISEHNRLYWYRQTLGQGPEFLTYFQNEAQLEKSRLLSDRFSAERPKGSFSTLEIQRTEQGDSAMYLCASSLASGGGEQYFGPGTRLTVT.

The chain links TRBV11-2 to TRBJ2-5, with TRBD2 matching 7 bases. Germline CDR1 and CDR2: SGHAT and FQNNGV. This CDR3 has 13 amino acids. The J segment lost 5 bases and the V segment lost 5 bases, leaving 5 bases of the junction unmatched. CDR3 coding DNA: TGTGCCAGCAGCCCTGCCGGGGGGGAGACCCAGTACTTC. It is translated as CASSPAGGETQYF.

The CDR3 protein is CASSFGRGGNTIYF. CDR3 nucleotide sequence: TGTGCCAGCAGTTTCGGCAGGGGAGGAAACACCATATATTTT. The rearrangement joins TRBV27 to TRBJ1-3, with D possibly being TRBD1 (6 bases). The CDR3 is 14 amino acids. The germline CDR1 and CDR2 sequences are MNHEY and SMNVEV (reference sequence). The V end lost 3 bases, the J end lost 4 bases, and 10 bases lay between the germline ends.

In this sample, this clonotype turned up many times. The V call is TRBV4-3, the J call TRBJ2-7; no firm D call. The CDR3 totals 14 residues. Germline assignment: CDR1 LGHNA and CDR2 YSLEER. V was clipped by 0 bases and J by 5 bases, with 11 bases between them. CDR3 in amino acids: CASSQDGGGDEQYF. Written as DNA, the CDR3 is TGCGCCAGCAGCCAAGACGGCGGTGGGGACGAGCAGTACTTC.

There are a few counts of this clonotype. The chain combines TRBV28 with TRBJ2-7; 7 bases map to TRBD2. CDR1 is MDHEN, CDR2 SYDVKM, per germline. The CDR3 is made up of 15 amino acids. J was trimmed by 3 bases and V by 6 bases; bases with no gene match: 11. CDR3 loop: CASSPVGGRFYEQYV. In nucleotides, the CDR3 is TGTGCCAGCAGCCCGGTCGGGGGGAGATTCTACGAGCAGTACGTC.

This clonotype was seen a handful of times. The chain couples TRBV3-1 to TRBJ2-7; D gene uncertain. Looked up from germline, CDR1 is LGHDT and CDR2 is YNNKEL (reference sequence). The length of the CDR3 is 13 residues. V was pared by 1 base and J by 4 bases, with 8 bases between. The DNA of the CDR3 is TGTGCCAGCAGCCAAGGGCATGATTACGAGCAGTACGTC. This translates into CASSQGHDYEQYV.

This clonotype was observed a few times. The chain is built from TRBV7-3 and TRBJ2-3; 10 bases match TRBD2. The CDR3 covers 15 residues. Germline assignment: CDR1 SGHTA and CDR2 FQGTGA. V was pared by 5 bases and J by 6 bases, with 8 bases of the junction left unmatched. CDR3 region: CASSLSGGKIDTQYF. Written as DNA, the CDR3 is TGTGCCAGCAGCCTTAGCGGGGGGAAGATTGATACGCAGTATTTT.

This clonotype was seen many times. The gene calls are TRBV6-5 and TRBJ2-3; D possibly corresponds to TRBD2 (6 bases). The CDR3 consists of 14 residues. Looked up from germline, CDR1 is MNHEY and CDR2 is SVGAGI. The V gene lost 4 bases and the J gene lost 3 bases, with 11 bases spanning the gap. CDR3 residues: CASSSGTGTDTQYF. DNA for the CDR3: TGTGCCAGCAGTTCCGGGACTGGAACAGATACGCAGTATTTT.

The chain combines TRBV25-1 with TRBJ2-3; possible D gene TRBD2, 6 bases. Germline V gene lookup returns CDR1 MGHDK and CDR2 SYGVNS. The germline V and J ends were trimmed by 3 bases and 5 bases, with 21 bases remaining between them. The CDR3 sequence is 17 residues long. CDR3 residues: CASSDPLKGAGGDTQYF. CDR3 in DNA: TGTGCCAGCAGTGACCCTCTGAAAGGGGCCGGGGGAGATACGCAGTATTTT.

Only a few counts were recorded for this clonotype. The chain recombines TRBV15 with TRBJ2-7; a weak D match, TRBD1 (6 bases). The germline V gene has CDR1 LNHNV and CDR2 YYDKDF (reference sequence). Trimming removed 0 bases at V and 3 bases at J, with 12 bases between. The CDR3 is 15 residues long. In DNA form, the CDR3 reads TGTGCCACCAGCAGAGATAGGGACACATTCTACGAGCAGTACGTC. Residues: CATSRDRDTFYEQYV.

The chain combines TRBV28 with TRBJ2-7; D is uncertain. CDR1 and CDR2 (germline): MDHEN, SYDVKM. This CDR3 contains 13 residues. V lost 4 bases and J 1 base, leaving 8 bases between the germline ends. The CDR3 is CASSSRQSYEQYV. In nucleotides, the CDR3 is TGTGCCAGCAGTTCCAGGCAGTCCTACGAGCAGTACGTC.

The chain has TRBV19 and TRBJ1-5; D is ambiguous. This CDR3 is built from 19 residues. Trimming pared 0 bases from V and 2 bases from J, leaving 20 bases between. Germline assignment: CDR1 LNHDA and CDR2 SQIVND (reference sequence). The CDR3 bases are TGTGCCAGTAGTATAGATCGGGGTCAGACGATTTTGCGCAATCAGCCCCAGCATTTT. Residues: CASSIDRGQTILRNQPQHF.

This clonotype showed up just a few times. The chain employs TRBV6-1 and TRBJ2-3, with D hard to call. CDR3 length equals 13 residues. Germline V lookup: CDR1 MNHNS, CDR2 SASEGT. Trimming cost V 4 bases and J 2 bases, with 7 bases left between them. In DNA, the CDR3 is TGTGCCAGCAGTGGGAGAGCCACAGATACGCAGTATTTT. This sequence encodes CASSGRATDTQYF.